The source of this T cell receptor beta chain is a study of T cell responses to AZD1222 COVID-19 vaccine. Points from the study as a whole: In the spike-specific TCR repertoire, nearly half reportedly target unmutated variant regions.

CDR1 and CDR2 from the germline V gene are ENHRY and SYGVKD. The CDR3 runs 14 residues. V lost 6 bases to trimming and J lost 0 bases, with 10 bases between them. The repertoire was sequenced with immunoSEQ multiplex PCR; TCRdb's copy has only in-frame clones and lacks some. This sample has roughly 130,000 clones, with around 87% found just once. As to this clone: The antigen is undetermined.

This chain joins TRBV10-3 and TRBJ2-3, with D possibly matching TRBD2 (7 bases). Specimen: peripheral blood, collected on day 0 of AZD1222 vaccination. The receptor comes from an adult in good health. CDR3 nucleotide sequence: TGTGCCATCAGGGGGAGGGGGAGCACAGATACGCAGTATTTT. This translates into CAIRGRGSTDTQYF.